This TCR beta chain stems from a study of cytomegalovirus exposure and HLA in healthy donors. Both 60 Vbeta primers and 13 Jbeta primers went into the PCR. Repertoires were generated with immunoSEQ multiplex PCR, while TCRdb's copy carries only in-frame clones and drops some. The sample lists more than 150,000 clones, 80% occurring once. This clone was picked up a small number of times. The clonotype comes from a boy between 10 and 17 years old in good health and CMV-seronegative. The specimen sequenced was PBMCs.

CDR3 nucleotides: TGTGCCAGCAGCTCTGGACATTTCGCGAACACCGGGGAGCTGTTTTTT. It yields the protein CASSSGHFANTGELFF. V and J are TRBV5-4 and TRBJ2-2; possibly TRBD1 for D (5 bases). Germline CDR1 and CDR2: SGHNT and YYREEE (reference sequence). Between the trimmed V and J ends, which lost 3 bases and 0 bases, there was a span of 12 bases. The CDR3 totals 16 residues.